The clone carrying this TCR beta chain was seen just once. Library construction for TCR beta used iRepertoire HTBI primers and Arm-PCR of CDR3 regions. In the original workflow: Across samples, 55 to 75 TRBV and some 13 TRBJ segments were found. MiXCR, run by TCRdb on the multiplex PCR reads, gives a single entry per CDR3 protein. The V and J calls reflect TCRdb's pipeline rather than the authors' work. Here the sample spans fewer than 500,000 distinct CDR3 sequences, 15% to 20% being singletons. Described time point: newly diagnosed GD, antithyroid drugs for less than 3 months. RNA from PBMCs was the source of the TCR library. American Thyroid Association guidelines served as the basis for diagnosing Graves' disease. EDTA tubes were used for drawing 8 to 9 milliliters of peripheral blood. This CDR3 contains 18 residues. V was trimmed by 3 bases and J by 0 bases, leaving 19 bases between them. Germline V gene data show CDR1 as MNHGY and CDR2 as SVAAGI.

This sample was taken from a study of regulatory T cells in long-lasting Graves disease. This sample also appeared in a second study, on T cells in Graves' hyperthyroidism and ophthalmopathy. From that report: Hyperthyroidism patients were newly diagnosed, had disease duration under 2 months, and were aged 18 to 65 years.

This chain uses TRBV6-9 with TRBJ2-3; no firm D call. The source material was peripheral blood mononuclear cells (PBMCs), sampled at new diagnosis, from a patient treated with antithyroid drugs. The sequence was obtained from a man in his forties with Graves disease. The CDR3 DNA follows: TGTGCCAGCAGTTACTCCGAACAGCGAGGACCGAGCACAGATACGCAGTATTTT. Translating it yields CASSYSEQRGPSTDTQYF.